The present entry profiles one T cell receptor beta chain with its context. The source of the sample is a study of blood T cell repertoires in COVID-19. As for the study in general: The United States, Italy and Spain were the sources of the acute and convalescent COVID-19 samples. Sample material is recorded as cDNA or gDNA derived from T cells, B-cell-depleted T cells, or PBMCs.

In the original analysis: Amplification from reference gene primers served as the basis for estimated nucleated cell counts. Measured with immunoSEQ multiplex PCR; TCRdb has only the in-frame clones, and not every one. The V and J calls and clone size come from that table; D and trimming were worked out from the DNA. The data hold about 310,000 clones, with roughly 84% observed a single time. The sequence was collected from a man between 45 and 60 years old with active or convalescent COVID-19. The sample taken for sequencing was peripheral blood.

This CDR3 is CASRQTGFEAFF. The CDR3 nucleotides are TGTGCCAGCAGGCAAACAGGGTTTGAAGCTTTCTTT. The V and J genes are TRBV28 and TRBJ1-1, with D maybe TRBD1 (6 bases). Germline V lookup: CDR1 MDHEN, CDR2 SYDVKM. The V end was cut by 6 bases, the J end by 7 bases, with 12 bases between. The CDR3 has 12 residues. Supplemented by reference TRBV28 and TRBJ1-1, the full variable domain reads DVKVTQSSRYLVKRTGEKVFLECVQDMDHENMFWYRQDPGLGLRLIYFSYDVKMKEKGDIPEGYSVSREKKERFSLILESASTNQTSMYLCASRQTGFEAFFGQGTRLTVV.